Listed here are 20 T cell receptor beta chains from one sample, sequenced in a study of blood T cells in healthy people across ages. Then a second PCR, running about 6 to 11 cycles, was carried out with a sample-barcoded 5' primer and a J-beta primer mix. TCRdb reprocessed the 5' RACE reads with MiXCR, giving one entry per CDR3 protein. The data show around 670,000 distinct CDR3 sequences, about 30% seen once. The sequenced sample was blood. The receptors stem from a woman aged 80 or over in good health.

In its sample, this clonotype was seen a few times. This may stem from a read error, because a much larger clone lies one nucleotide away. The rearrangement uses TRBV7-3 and TRBJ2-7; TRBD1 matches 9 bases. Germline values: CDR1 SGHTA, CDR2 FQGTGA. Trimming cost V 6 bases and J 7 bases; bases outside gene matches: 10. The CDR3 extends over 14 amino acids. CDR3 sequence (DNA): TGTGCCAGCAGGATGACCGGGACAGGGAATGAGCAGTACTTC. This sequence encodes CASRMTGTGNEQYF.

This clonotype occurred many times. The CDR3: CASSPGVVRTDTQYF. The CDR3, as DNA: TGCGCCAGCAGCCCGGGGGTGGTCAGGACAGATACGCAGTATTTT. The V call is TRBV5-1, the J call TRBJ2-3; the D gene is possibly TRBD2 (6 bases). The V end was cut by 4 bases, the J end by 3 bases, with 15 bases between. The CDR3 loop spans 15 amino acids. Germline CDR1 and CDR2: SGHRS and YFSETQ.

This clonotype was detected ten times or more. The CDR3 coding sequence is TGTGCCAGCAGTTCGGGACCGCCGAACGGGTACGAGCAGTACTTC. Encoded protein: CASSSGPPNGYEQYF. This chain connects TRBV28 to TRBJ2-7; the D gene could be TRBD1 or TRBD2 (5 bases each). The CDR3 contains 15 residues. Trimming removed 4 bases at V and 4 bases at J, with 17 bases between. Germline V gene data show CDR1 as MDHEN and CDR2 as SYDVKM. The full variable domain, with the rest looked up from reference TRBV28 and TRBJ2-7, is DVKVTQSSRYLVKRTGEKVFLECVQDMDHENMFWYRQDPGLGLRLIYFSYDVKMKEKGDIPEGYSVSREKKERFSLILESASTNQTSMYLCASSSGPPNGYEQYFGPGTRLTVT.

In this sample, this clonotype turned up a few times. A read error may explain this, as a much larger clone is one base away. This chain links TRBV10-3 with TRBJ2-5; no clear D gene. The J call is doubtful: the DNA matches TRBJ2-1 better. CDR1 ENHRY and CDR2 SYGVKD come from the germline V gene. This CDR3 is built from 15 residues. In nucleotides, the CDR3 is TGTGCCATCAGTGCCCTCACCGGGCTCCAAGAGACCCAGTTCTTC. Its protein is CAISALTGLQETQFF.

Comment on this clonotype: This sequence may be a read error, since a much larger clone differs from it by one base. The chain recombines TRBV7-9 with TRBJ2-7; D call uncertain. There are 13 residues in the CDR3. Germline assignment: CDR1 SEHNR and CDR2 FQNEAQ (reference sequence). Between the trimmed V and J ends, which lost 7 bases and 7 bases, there was a span of 17 bases. CDR3 residues: CASMVRTTNEQYF. For the CDR3, the DNA is TGTGCCAGCATGGTCAGAACAACCAATGAGCAGTACTTC.

The sample holds many counts of this clonotype. V usage is TRBV27 and J usage is TRBJ2-7, with 14 bases that match TRBD2. Looked up from germline, CDR1 is MNHEY and CDR2 is SMNVEV (reference sequence). The CDR3 has 15 amino acids. Trimming took 6 bases from V and 0 from J; bases not matched to a gene: 1. The CDR3 region is CASRGLAGASYEQYF. CDR3 DNA: TGTGCCAGCAGGGGACTAGCGGGGGCCTCCTACGAGCAGTACTTC.

The J gene is TRBJ2-1, the V gene TRBV7-6, with a weak D call TRBD1 (8 bases). This CDR3 is built from 13 residues. The germline V gene encodes CDR1 SGHVS and CDR2 FNYEAQ. V was pared by 5 bases and J by 13 bases, with 18 bases between. CDR3 sequence reads: CASSPTGGETQFF. The CDR3, as DNA: TGTGCCAGCAGCCCTACAGGGGGGGAGACCCAGTTCTTC.

This clonotype was seen more than once but under ten times. The rearrangement joins TRBV6-1 to TRBJ2-2; 10 nucleotides align to TRBD1. J was trimmed by 6 bases and V by 0 bases; bases with no gene match: 4. Per germline, CDR1 MNHNS and CDR2 SASEGT. This CDR3 has 16 residues. CDR3 nucleotides: TGTGCCAGCAGTGAAGCGCTGGGACAGGGGCCCGGGGAGCTGTTTTTT. Its translation is CASSEALGQGPGELFF.

This clonotype was detected many times. The chain links TRBV5-1 to TRBJ2-7, with TRBD2 matching 8 bases. CDR1 and CDR2 from the germline V gene are SGHRS and YFSETQ. CDR3 length: 16 residues. J gave up 1 base and V 0 bases, and 6 bases lay outside the gene matches. The CDR3 region is CASSLVAGGGSYEQYF. The CDR3 DNA follows: TGCGCCAGCAGCTTGGTGGCCGGGGGGGGGTCCTACGAGCAGTACTTC.

The table lists this clonotype with many counts. The chain couples TRBV4-3 to TRBJ2-2, with D possibly being TRBD1 (5 bases). V dropped 3 bases and J dropped 8 bases, with 16 bases sitting between them. This CDR3 has 15 amino acids. Germline loops: CDR1 LGHNA, CDR2 YSLEER. The chain's CDR3 is CASSQTSRVSGELFF. The CDR3 DNA is TGCGCCAGCAGCCAGACCAGCAGGGTGTCAGGGGAGCTGTTTTTT.

This clonotype was seen repeatedly, ten times or more. The J gene is TRBJ2-7, the V gene TRBV28; possible D gene TRBD1, 5 bases. Trimming removed 2 bases from V and 0 bases from J, with 14 bases in between. Germline V gives CDR1 MDHEN, CDR2 SYDVKM. The CDR3 covers 16 residues. This chain's CDR3 is CASSLLDRTSSYEQYF. The CDR3 DNA follows: TGTGCCAGCAGTTTACTTGACAGAACAAGCTCCTACGAGCAGTACTTC.

With respect to this clonotype: Being one base from a much bigger clone, this may be a read error. V usage is TRBV5-1 and J usage is TRBJ1-2; maybe TRBD1 (6 bases). The germline V gene has CDR1 SGHRS and CDR2 YFSETQ. There are 15 residues in the CDR3. Trimming took 0 bases from V and 4 from J, leaving 13 bases between them. The CDR3 DNA reads as TGCGCCAGCAGCTTGGAGCCAGGGGTTAGCTATGGCTACACCTTC. This gives the protein CASSLEPGVSYGYTF.

The rearrangement joins TRBV5-1 to TRBJ1-2; TRBD1 agrees at 9 bases. V lost 1 base to trimming and J lost 8 bases; unmatched junction nucleotides: 15. CDR3 size: 17 residues. Germline CDR1 is SGHRS and CDR2 is YFSETQ. In DNA form, the CDR3 reads TGCGCCAGCAGCTTGATTGGGACAGGGAAGCGGAAAAAAGGCTACACCTTC. Amino acids: CASSLIGTGKRKKGYTF.

This clonotype was counted at least ten times. The chain carries TRBV7-9 and TRBJ2-1; D gene ambiguous. Trimming cost V 5 bases and J 5 bases, with 19 bases left between them. The CDR3 is 16 amino acids. CDR1 SEHNR and CDR2 FQNEAQ come from the germline V gene (reference sequence). In DNA form, the CDR3 reads TGTGCCAGCAGCACCCGAAGGCAGTCCCGGGACAATGAGCAGTTCTTC. It is translated as CASSTRRQSRDNEQFF.

The chain is built from TRBV20-1 and TRBJ2-7, with TRBD1 as a possible D gene (6 bases). The CDR3 runs 15 residues. Germline values: CDR1 DFQATT, CDR2 SNEGSKA (reference sequence). V lost 3 bases to trimming and J lost 1 base, with 16 bases between them. This CDR3 is CSARSRQGWSYEQYF. The CDR3, as DNA: TGCAGTGCTAGGAGTCGCCAGGGGTGGTCCTACGAGCAGTACTTC.

Only a few counts were recorded for this clonotype. The gene calls are TRBV28 and TRBJ1-6, with TRBD1 identical over 8 bases. The CDR3 length is 14 residues. V trimming: 6 bases; J trimming: 9 bases; junction bases outside the gene matches: 7. From germline, CDR1 is MDHEN and CDR2 SYDVKM. CDR3 residues: CASRAGQVLSPLHF. CDR3 nucleotides: TGTGCCAGCAGGGCGGGACAGGTTCTTTCACCCCTCCACTTT.

Details on this clonotype: With a much larger clone just one base away, this may be a read error. CDR3 amino acids: CASSVGGGLEDNEQYF. The CDR3 nucleotides are TGTGCCAGCAGCGTAGGTGGCGGGTTAGAGGACAATGAGCAGTACTTC. The chain is built from TRBV9 and TRBJ2-7, with D tentatively TRBD1 or TRBD2 (5 bases each). V was clipped by 0 bases and J by 7 bases, with 20 bases between them. Germline V gene lookup returns CDR1 SGDLS and CDR2 YYNGEE. This CDR3 region has 16 residues. The full variable domain, rest sourced from reference TRBV9 and TRBJ2-7, is DSGVTQTPKHLITATGQRVTLRCSPRSGDLSVYWYQQSLDQGLQFLIQYYNGEERAKGNILERFSAQQFPDLHSELNLSSLELGDSALYFCASSVGGGLEDNEQYFGPGTRLTVT.

The J gene is TRBJ2-1, the V gene TRBV4-1; D is unresolved. Trimming left V 1 base short and J 8 bases short, with 9 bases between. The CDR3 has 13 amino acids. CDR1 and CDR2 (germline): MGHRA, YSYEKL. The CDR3 region is CASSQVGLDEQFF. The CDR3 DNA reads as TGCGCCAGCAGCCAAGTGGGCCTGGATGAGCAGTTCTTC.

The genes are TRBV29-1 and TRBJ1-2; 10 nucleotides line up with TRBD1. Germline-derived CDR1 and CDR2 are SQVTM and ANQGSEA. This CDR3 contains 13 residues. Trimming took 8 bases from V and 7 from J; bases not matched to a gene: 10. For the CDR3, the DNA is TGCAGCTCGCAGACAGGGGGCAGTTCTGGCTACACCTTC. Translation gives CSSQTGGSSGYTF.

On this clonotype itself: Possible read error: a much larger clone is one base away. The chain couples TRBV29-1 to TRBJ1-2; unclear D gene. In germline, CDR1 is SQVTM, CDR2 ANQGSEA. The CDR3 contains 10 residues. The CDR3 is CSVVGSGYIF. DNA of the CDR3: TGCAGCGTTGTGGGGAGTGGCTACATCTTC.